The 3 T cell receptor beta chains in this list originate from one sample, sequenced in a study of regulatory T cells in long-lasting Graves disease. Sample time point: newly diagnosed GD, antithyroid drugs for less than 3 months. The authors made the TCR library using RNA they extracted from PBMCs. iRepertoire HTBI primers and Arm-PCR of CDR3 regions built TCR beta libraries. Via MiXCR, TCRdb re-called the multiplex PCR reads, giving one row per CDR3 protein. Among 350,000 to 550,000 distinct CDR3 sequences listed, just under 15% were seen once. These same data were also listed under a study on T cells in Graves' hyperthyroidism and ophthalmopathy.

Specimen: peripheral blood mononuclear cells (PBMCs), collected at new diagnosis, from a patient treated with antithyroid drugs. The origin of the receptors is a woman in her 30s with Graves disease.

The rearrangement links TRBV6-5 to TRBJ2-7; D possibly matches TRBD1 or TRBD2 (5 bases each). Trimming shortened V by 3 bases and J by 3 bases, and 12 bases separated the two germline ends. This CDR3 is 14 amino acids long. Germline V gene data show CDR1 as MNHEY and CDR2 as SVGAGI. DNA of the CDR3: TGTGCCAGCAGTTATATCGGGACGGTCTACGAGCAGTACTTC. Amino acid sequence: CASSYIGTVYEQYF.

The chain joins TRBV6-1 to TRBJ1-3; unclear D gene. Trimming took off 9 bases at V and 0 bases at J, with 27 bases between the two ends. In germline, CDR1 is MNHNS, CDR2 SASEGT. This CDR3 is 19 amino acids long. The CDR3 sequence is CASHLFSLARTDSGNTIYF. The CDR3 nucleotides read TGTGCCAGTCATCTTTTCTCCCTTGCAAGAACCGACTCTGGAAACACCATATATTTT.

This clonotype was counted many times. The V and J genes are TRBV12-3 or TRBV12-4 and TRBJ2-7; D ambiguous. The ends were cut back, 0 bases at V and 5 bases at J, with 8 bases in the middle. The length of the CDR3 is 13 residues. CDR3 DNA sequence: TGTGCCAGCAGTTTAGCAGCAGGAGACGAGCAGTACTTC. This translates into CASSLAAGDEQYF.